Sequencing of this T cell receptor beta chain was carried out in a study of control samples from healthy donors and cancer patients. Only in-frame clones appear in the TCRdb table, and some are missing; sequencing was by immunoSEQ multiplex PCR. The table records about 83,000 clones, roughly nine tenths of them present only once. Germline assignment: CDR1 SGHAT and CDR2 FQNNGV. The CDR3 consists of 14 residues. Trimming removed 5 bases from V and 1 base from J, with 11 bases in between. The rearrangement uses TRBV11-2 and TRBJ1-1, with D perhaps TRBD1 (5 bases). Sequenced sample: blood. The sequence was collected from a man between 45 and 60 years old in good health. CDR3 residues: CASSPSQENTEAFF. The CDR3 region has the DNA TGTGCCAGCAGCCCTTCACAGGAGAACACTGAAGCTTTCTTT.